Below are 29 T cell receptor beta chains sequenced from a single sample in a study of blood T cell repertoires in COVID-19. Libraries were prepared by immunoSEQ multiplex PCR; TCRdb keeps only in-frame clonotypes and omits some of them. The sample consists of 200,000 to 250,000 clones, about 88% of them appearing once. The specimen was PBMCs or T cells enriched from blood (not recorded which). These TCRs come from a woman between 25 and 40 years old who had recovered from COVID-19.

This chain uses TRBV27 with TRBJ1-2; 11 bases are a match to TRBD1. Germline assignment: CDR1 MNHEY and CDR2 SMNVEV (reference sequence). With 6 bases clipped from V and 4 bases from J, the junction kept 16 bases outside the gene matches. The CDR3 runs to 18 residues. The CDR3 is CASRLYPGTGGRVYGYTF. As DNA, the CDR3 is TGTGCCAGCAGACTCTATCCCGGGACAGGGGGAAGAGTCTATGGCTACACCTTC.

The rearrangement joins TRBV3-1 (or the pseudogene TRBV3-2) to TRBJ1-4; 7 bases align to TRBD1. The V gene's germline CDR1 is LGHDT and CDR2 YNNKEL (reference sequence). The V and J ends lost 1 base and 8 bases, in that order; junction bases with no gene match: 7. The CDR3 extends over 15 amino acids. CDR3 coding DNA: TGTGCCAGCAGCCAAGCAGACAGGGACCCCGAAAAACTGTTTTTT. Encoded protein: CASSQADRDPEKLFF.

The chain recombines TRBV10-3 with TRBJ1-1; D remains ambiguous. Per germline, CDR1 ENHRY and CDR2 SYGVKD. V dropped 0 bases and J dropped 1 base, with 6 bases sitting between them. The CDR3 sequence is 14 residues long. The CDR3: CAISESYWNTEAFF. The CDR3 DNA reads TGTGCCATCAGTGAGTCTTATTGGAACACTGAAGCTTTCTTT.

The chain has TRBV4-3 and TRBJ1-4; D unresolved. The CDR3 covers 15 residues. Trimming took off 2 bases at V and 0 bases at J, with 7 bases between the two ends. Per germline, CDR1 LGHNA and CDR2 YSLEER. CDR3 residues: CASSQNIATNEKLFF. The DNA of the CDR3 is TGCGCCAGCAGCCAAAACATCGCAACTAATGAAAAACTGTTTTTT.

The V gene is TRBV4-1, the J gene TRBJ2-4; 7 bases map to TRBD1. Germline V gene data show CDR1 as MGHRA and CDR2 as YSYEKL. The junction had 2 bases not matched to a gene; V was cut back by 1 base and J by 5 bases. CDR3 length: 14 amino acids. CDR3 protein: CASSQGQGQNIQYF. The CDR3 region has the DNA TGCGCCAGCAGCCAAGGACAGGGCCAAAACATTCAGTACTTC.

The chain has TRBV16 and TRBJ2-1; the match to TRBD2 covers 8 bases. The germline CDR1 and CDR2 sequences are KGHSY and FQNENV. This CDR3 is built from 14 residues. J lost 15 bases, V lost 0 bases, and 10 bases had no gene match. The CDR3 DNA reads TGTGCCAGCAGCCAATCCGGGACTAGTAATGGACTGTTCTTC. Translated, it gives CASSQSGTSNGLFF. Full variable domain (rest looked up from reference TRBV16 and TRBJ2-1): GEEVAQTPKHLVRGEGQKAKLYCAPIKGHSYVFWYQQVLKNEFKFLISFQNENVFDETGMPKERFSAKCLPNSPCSLEIQATKLEDSAVYFCASSQSGTSNGLFFGPGTRLTVL.

The chain has TRBV14 and TRBJ2-3; tentative D call: TRBD1 (6 bases). Trimming shortened V by 6 bases and J by 2 bases, and 18 bases separated the two germline ends. Per the germline V gene, CDR1 is SGHDN and CDR2 is FVKESK. CDR3 length equals 16 residues. The CDR3 DNA is TGTGCCAGCAGACCGATACAGGGAACCCTCACAGATACGCAGTATTTT. Translating it yields CASRPIQGTLTDTQYF.

The rearrangement uses TRBV25-1 and TRBJ1-4, with a tentative D call TRBD1 (5 bases). CDR3 length equals 13 residues. Per the germline V gene, CDR1 is MGHDK and CDR2 is SYGVNS. Trimming stripped 10 bases from V and 0 bases from J, with 9 bases between. CDR3 nucleotides: TGTGCCATCGGACATCCAACTAATGAAAAACTGTTTTTT. Protein: CAIGHPTNEKLFF.

This clone has just one count. The sample contains more than one DNA sequence encoding this CDR3. The J gene is TRBJ2-3, the V gene TRBV7-2; 7 bases line up with TRBD2. With 1 base clipped from V and 4 bases from J, the junction kept 5 bases outside the gene matches. Germline V gives CDR1 SGHTA, CDR2 FQGNSA. This CDR3 spans 15 amino acids. The CDR3 loop reads CASSLGLAGADTQYF. In DNA, the CDR3 is TGTGCCAGCAGCTTAGGACTAGCTGGGGCAGATACGCAGTATTTT. The whole variable domain, filled in from reference TRBV7-2 and TRBJ2-3, reads GAGVSQSPSNKVTEKGKDVELRCDPISGHTALYWYRQSLGQGLEFLIYFQGNSAPDKSGLPSDRFSAERTGGSVSTLTIQRTQQEDSAVYLCASSLGLAGADTQYFGPGTRLTVL.

This sequence joins TRBV7-8 and TRBJ1-1; D gene ambiguous. Germline V lookup: CDR1 SGHVS, CDR2 FQNEAQ. The V gene lost 3 bases and the J gene lost 1 base, with 9 bases spanning the gap. This CDR3 has 14 residues. The CDR3 reads CASSFRLKNTEAFF. DNA for the CDR3: TGTGCCAGCAGCTTCAGACTGAAGAACACTGAAGCTTTCTTT.

The chain recombines TRBV5-1 with TRBJ2-1, with 9 bases that match TRBD2. J lost 0 bases, V lost 4 bases, and 5 bases had no gene match. The CDR3 loop spans 16 amino acids. Germline CDR1 SGHRS, CDR2 YFSETQ. The CDR3 here is CASSRSGGTSYNEQFF. CDR3 DNA: TGCGCCAGCAGCAGGAGCGGGGGGACCTCCTACAATGAGCAGTTCTTC.

The rearrangement joins TRBV7-8 to TRBJ2-5; TRBD1 matches 7 bases. CDR1 and CDR2 (germline): SGHVS, FQNEAQ. The CDR3 length is 14 residues. With V trimmed by 2 bases and J by 5 bases, 5 bases remained unmatched. The CDR3 protein is CASSLRGLRETQYF. The CDR3 region has the DNA TGTGCCAGCAGCTTAAGGGGGCTGAGGGAGACCCAGTACTTC.

CDR3 residues: CASSYGEGTEAFF. The CDR3 region has the DNA TGTGCCAGCAGTTACGGAGAGGGCACTGAAGCTTTCTTT. This chain links TRBV6-5 with TRBJ1-1; no clear D gene. CDR1 MNHEY and CDR2 SVGAGI come from the germline V gene. V was shortened by 2 bases and J by 4 bases, with 8 bases between the two germline ends. The length of the CDR3 is 13 residues.

This chain connects TRBV5-1 to TRBJ1-3; D remains ambiguous. V was pared by 0 bases and J by 0 bases, with 7 bases between. Germline values: CDR1 SGHRS, CDR2 YFSETQ. The CDR3 is 15 amino acids. CDR3 bases: TGCGCCAGCAGCTTGGAACGGTACTCTGGAAACACCATATATTTT. This translates into CASSLERYSGNTIYF.

This sequence joins TRBV5-1 and TRBJ1-1; TRBD1 matches 9 bases. The V gene end was trimmed by 4 bases and the J gene end by 0 bases; junction bases not matched to a gene: 10. The CDR3 sequence is 17 residues long. CDR1 and CDR2 (germline): SGHRS, YFSETQ. The CDR3 reads CASSLDRGGLMNTEAFF. CDR3 DNA: TGCGCCAGCAGCCTAGACAGGGGGGGACTGATGAACACTGAAGCTTTCTTT.

The chain has TRBV4-1 and TRBJ1-4, with D uncertain. Per germline, CDR1 MGHRA and CDR2 YSYEKL. The CDR3 spans 16 residues. V shed 2 bases and J shed 0 bases, with 10 bases lying between them. CDR3 sequence reads: CASSQSESATNEKLFF. CDR3 DNA sequence: TGCGCCAGCAGCCAATCGGAGTCTGCAACTAATGAAAAACTGTTTTTT.

This chain joins TRBV13 and TRBJ2-5; a possible D gene is TRBD1 (5 bases). The CDR3 has 15 amino acids. From germline, CDR1 is PRHDT and CDR2 FYEKMQ (reference sequence). The V end lost 0 bases, the J end lost 1 base, and 9 bases lay between the germline ends. In DNA, the CDR3 is TGTGCCAGCAGCTTAGGGGACAAATCCCAAGAGACCCAGTACTTC. The encoded protein is CASSLGDKSQETQYF.

The V call is TRBV5-4, the J call TRBJ2-2; 11 nucleotides match TRBD2. Per the germline V gene, CDR1 is SGHNT and CDR2 is YYREEE (reference sequence). J lost 6 bases, V lost 1 base, and 2 bases had no gene match. The CDR3 contains 15 residues. CDR3 amino acids: CASSLLAGGPGELFF. As DNA, the CDR3 is TGTGCCAGCAGCTTGCTAGCGGGGGGCCCCGGGGAGCTGTTTTTT.

The chain joins TRBV3-1 (or the pseudogene TRBV3-2) to TRBJ2-3; D not certain. Germline V gene lookup returns CDR1 LGHDT and CDR2 YNNKEL (reference sequence). The V end lost 2 bases, the J end lost 9 bases, and 12 bases lay between the germline ends. This CDR3 contains 13 residues. The DNA of the CDR3 is TGTGCCAGCAGCCAAACTTCGGAGAGGACGCAGTATTTT. Amino acids: CASSQTSERTQYF.

This CDR3 reads CASGGLKTQYF. In nucleotides, the CDR3 is TGTGCTAGTGGGGGCTTGAAGACCCAGTACTTC. The rearrangement links TRBV12-5 to TRBJ2-5; D remains unclear. The CDR3 length is 11 residues. V was shortened by 6 bases and J by 6 bases, with 8 bases between the two germline ends. Germline V gene sequence: CDR1 LGHNT, CDR2 FRNRAP.

This clone was observed a single time. The rearrangement joins TRBV7-2 to TRBJ1-3; D uncertain. Deletions cut 4 bases from V and 0 bases from J, with 19 bases between. The CDR3 loop spans 18 amino acids. Germline CDR1 reads SGHTA; CDR2 reads FQGNSA. This CDR3 reads CASSSSAAHLPSGNTIYF. CDR3 bases: TGTGCCAGCAGCTCCTCGGCGGCACACTTACCCTCTGGAAACACCATATATTTT.

This clone appeared once. This chain connects TRBV5-6 to TRBJ2-2; 10 nucleotides match TRBD2. CDR3 size: 16 residues. J gave up 3 bases and V 4 bases, and 6 bases lay outside the gene matches. CDR1 and CDR2 from the germline V gene are SGHDT and YYEEEE. CDR3 loop: CASSNLAGVHTGELFF. The CDR3 DNA reads as TGTGCCAGCAGCAATCTAGCGGGGGTGCACACCGGGGAGCTGTTTTTT.

V is TRBV14 and J is TRBJ1-1; D ambiguous. This CDR3 region has 15 residues. In germline, CDR1 is SGHDN, CDR2 FVKESK. V shed 4 bases and J shed 1 base, with 13 bases lying between them. In nucleotides, the CDR3 is TGTGCCAGCAGCCTCTCCTGGGCGCCGAACACTGAAGCTTTCTTT. It translates to CASSLSWAPNTEAFF.

This clone was recorded once. The chain recombines TRBV18 with TRBJ2-1; D is possibly TRBD1 (6 bases). The germline gives CDR1 KGHSH, CDR2 LQKENI. Trimming cost V 2 bases and J 5 bases, with 13 bases left between them. The CDR3 covers 15 residues. CDR3 in DNA: TGTGCCAGCTCACCAAGGACAGTCGCCGACAATGAGCAGTTCTTC. Amino acid sequence: CASSPRTVADNEQFF.

This clone was observed a single time. V usage is TRBV5-1 and J usage is TRBJ1-1; the D gene is possibly TRBD1 (6 bases). This CDR3 comprises 14 residues. Germline values: CDR1 SGHRS, CDR2 YFSETQ. Trimming removed 4 bases at V and 6 bases at J, with 16 bases between. CDR3 bases: TGCGCCAGCAGCCCCCTACAGGGTCGCGCTGAAGCTTTCTTT. It encodes CASSPLQGRAEAFF.

The chain combines TRBV7-2 with TRBJ2-5; D uncertain. The CDR3 has 13 amino acids. Germline V gives CDR1 SGHTA, CDR2 FQGNSA. V shed 1 base and J shed 3 bases, with 6 bases lying between them. This CDR3 is CASSLVIEETQYF. DNA for the CDR3: TGTGCCAGCAGCTTAGTTATAGAAGAGACCCAGTACTTC.

V and J are TRBV19 and TRBJ1-1; 9 bases fit TRBD1. The CDR3 has 16 residues. Germline CDR1 reads LNHDA; CDR2 reads SQIVND (reference sequence). Trimming cost V 5 bases and J 2 bases; bases outside gene matches: 9. The CDR3 region is CASSSGQGNINTEAFF. The CDR3 nucleotides read TGTGCCAGTAGTTCTGGACAGGGGAACATCAACACTGAAGCTTTCTTT.

This sequence joins TRBV7-2 and TRBJ1-6, with D perhaps TRBD1 (5 bases). The CDR3 is made up of 15 amino acids. V was clipped by 1 base and J by 10 bases, with 14 bases between them. Germline CDR1 SGHTA, CDR2 FQGNSA. The CDR3 DNA sequence: TGTGCCAGCAGCTTAGGTGAGGCAGGGCGGTCACCCCTCCACTTT. This gives the protein CASSLGEAGRSPLHF.

The V gene is TRBV4-1, the J gene TRBJ1-2, with 7 nucleotides matching TRBD1. The J segment lost 4 bases and the V segment lost 0 bases, leaving 2 bases of the junction unmatched. This CDR3 is built from 14 residues. The germline V gene has CDR1 MGHRA and CDR2 YSYEKL. The DNA for the CDR3 is TGCGCCAGCAGCCAAGACGACAGGGCCTATGGCTACACCTTC. Translated, it gives CASSQDDRAYGYTF.